This T cell receptor beta chain is drawn from a study of blood T cell repertoires in COVID-19. Study background: The samples span acute and convalescent COVID-19 from the United States, Italy and Spain. PBMCs, B-cell-depleted T cells, or T cells were the source of the cDNA or gDNA that made up the material.

Method: immunoSEQ multiplex PCR; TCRdb's copy keeps in-frame clones and lacks some. This table has about 150,000 clones, around four fifths appearing once. Germline V CDR1 and CDR2: LNHDA, SQIVND (reference sequence). The CDR3 length is 15 residues. The V and J ends lost 5 bases and 2 bases, in that order; junction bases with no gene match: 7. The chain employs TRBV19 and TRBJ2-3; 7 bases are a match to TRBD2. Sample: PBMCs or T cells enriched from blood (not recorded which). The origin of this receptor is a man in his forties or fifties who had recovered from COVID-19. CDR3 residues: CASSARAGDTDTQYF. The CDR3 DNA is TGTGCCAGTAGTGCCAGGGCGGGGGACACAGATACGCAGTATTTT.